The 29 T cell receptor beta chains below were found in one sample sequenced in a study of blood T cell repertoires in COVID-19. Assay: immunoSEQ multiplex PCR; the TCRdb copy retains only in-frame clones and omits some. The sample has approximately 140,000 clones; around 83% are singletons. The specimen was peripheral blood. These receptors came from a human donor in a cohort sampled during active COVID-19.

The CDR3 coding sequence is TGCGCCAGCAGCTTGGCAGGGATCGGATCCTACGAGCAGTACTTC. This gives the protein CASSLAGIGSYEQYF. The V call is TRBV5-1, the J call TRBJ2-7; weak D call: TRBD1 (5 bases). CDR1 and CDR2 from the germline V gene are SGHRS and YFSETQ. The CDR3 has 15 residues. V was clipped by 0 bases and J by 1 base, with 11 bases between them. Drawing the rest from reference TRBV5-1 and TRBJ2-7, the complete variable domain is KAGVTQTPRYLIKTRGQQVTLSCSPISGHRSVSWYQQTPGQGLQFLFEYFSETQRNKGNFPGRFSGRQFSNSRSEMNVSTLELGDSALYLCASSLAGIGSYEQYFGPGTRLTVT.

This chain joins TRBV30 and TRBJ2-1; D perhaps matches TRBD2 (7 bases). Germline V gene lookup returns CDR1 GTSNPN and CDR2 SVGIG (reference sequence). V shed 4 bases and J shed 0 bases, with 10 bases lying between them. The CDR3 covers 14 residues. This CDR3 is CAWKGGGSYNEQFF. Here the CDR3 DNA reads TGTGCCTGGAAGGGAGGGGGCTCCTACAATGAGCAGTTCTTC.

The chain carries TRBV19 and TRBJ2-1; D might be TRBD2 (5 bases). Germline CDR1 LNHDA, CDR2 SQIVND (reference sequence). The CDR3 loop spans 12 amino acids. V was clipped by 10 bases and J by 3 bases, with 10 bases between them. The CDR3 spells CATRTGYNEQFF. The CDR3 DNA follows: TGTGCCACTCGGACTGGCTACAATGAGCAGTTCTTC.

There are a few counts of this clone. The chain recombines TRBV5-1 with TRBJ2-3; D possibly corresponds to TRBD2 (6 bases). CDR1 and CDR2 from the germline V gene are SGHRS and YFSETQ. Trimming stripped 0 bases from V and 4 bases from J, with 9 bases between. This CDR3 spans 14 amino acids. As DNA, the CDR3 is TGCGCCAGCAGCTTGGGGGACTTGGCAGATACGCAGTATTTT. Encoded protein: CASSLGDLADTQYF.

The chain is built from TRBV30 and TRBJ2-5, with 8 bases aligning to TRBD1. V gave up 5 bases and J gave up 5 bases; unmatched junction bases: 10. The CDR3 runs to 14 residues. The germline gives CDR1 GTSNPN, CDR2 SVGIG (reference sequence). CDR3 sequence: CAWAQGAIRETQYF. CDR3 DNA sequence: TGTGCCTGGGCCCAGGGGGCCATAAGGGAGACCCAGTACTTC.

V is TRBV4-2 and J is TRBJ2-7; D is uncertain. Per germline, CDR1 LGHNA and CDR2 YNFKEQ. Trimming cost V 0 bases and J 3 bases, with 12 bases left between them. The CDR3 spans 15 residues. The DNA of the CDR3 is TGTGCCAGCAGCCAAGATTTTGGGCAGCTCTACGAGCAGTACTTC. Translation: CASSQDFGQLYEQYF.

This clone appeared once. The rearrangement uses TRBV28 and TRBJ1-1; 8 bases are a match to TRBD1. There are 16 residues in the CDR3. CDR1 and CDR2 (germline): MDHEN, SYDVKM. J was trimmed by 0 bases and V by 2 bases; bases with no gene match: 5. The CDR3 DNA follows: TGTGCCAGCAGTTTAATAGGACAGGGAATGAACACTGAAGCTTTCTTT. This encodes CASSLIGQGMNTEAFF.

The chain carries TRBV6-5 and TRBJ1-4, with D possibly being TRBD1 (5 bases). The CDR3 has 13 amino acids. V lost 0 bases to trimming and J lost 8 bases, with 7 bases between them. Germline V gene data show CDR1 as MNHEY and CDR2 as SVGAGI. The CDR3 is CASSYSNREKLFF. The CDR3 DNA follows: TGTGCCAGCAGTTACTCGAACAGGGAAAAACTGTTTTTT.

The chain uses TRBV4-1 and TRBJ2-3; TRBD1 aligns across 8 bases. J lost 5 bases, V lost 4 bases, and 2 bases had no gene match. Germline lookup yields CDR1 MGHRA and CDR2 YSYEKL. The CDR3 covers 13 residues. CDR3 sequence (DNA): TGCGCCAGCAGCCCTACAGGGGGAGATACGCAGTATTTT. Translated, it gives CASSPTGGDTQYF.

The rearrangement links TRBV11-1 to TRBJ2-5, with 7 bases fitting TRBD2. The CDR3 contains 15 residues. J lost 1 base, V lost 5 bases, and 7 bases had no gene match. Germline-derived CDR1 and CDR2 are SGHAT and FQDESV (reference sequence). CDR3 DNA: TGTGCCAGCAGCACCTCAGCGGGACCCCAAGAGACCCAGTACTTC. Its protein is CASSTSAGPQETQYF.

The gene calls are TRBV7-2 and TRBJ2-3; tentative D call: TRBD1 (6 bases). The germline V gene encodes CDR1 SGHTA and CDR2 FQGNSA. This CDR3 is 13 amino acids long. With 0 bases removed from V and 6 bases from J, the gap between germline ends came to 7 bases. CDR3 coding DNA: TGTGCCAGCAGCTTAGCGGGGGCTGATACGCAGTATTTT. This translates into CASSLAGADTQYF. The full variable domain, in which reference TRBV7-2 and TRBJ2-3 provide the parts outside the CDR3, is GAGVSQSPSNKVTEKGKDVELRCDPISGHTALYWYRQSLGQGLEFLIYFQGNSAPDKSGLPSDRFSAERTGGSVSTLTIQRTQQEDSAVYLCASSLAGADTQYFGPGTRLTVL.

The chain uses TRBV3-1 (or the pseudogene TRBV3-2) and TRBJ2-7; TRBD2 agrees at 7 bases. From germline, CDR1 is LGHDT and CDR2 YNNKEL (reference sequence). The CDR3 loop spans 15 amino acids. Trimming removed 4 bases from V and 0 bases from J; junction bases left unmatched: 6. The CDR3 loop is CASSPLSGGSYEQYF. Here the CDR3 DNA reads TGTGCCAGCAGCCCCCTTTCGGGAGGCTCCTACGAGCAGTACTTC.

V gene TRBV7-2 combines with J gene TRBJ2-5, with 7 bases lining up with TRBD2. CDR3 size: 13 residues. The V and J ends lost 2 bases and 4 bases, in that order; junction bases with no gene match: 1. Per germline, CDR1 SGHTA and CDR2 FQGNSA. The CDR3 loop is CASSLLAAETQYF. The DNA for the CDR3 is TGTGCCAGCAGCTTACTAGCGGCAGAGACCCAGTACTTC.

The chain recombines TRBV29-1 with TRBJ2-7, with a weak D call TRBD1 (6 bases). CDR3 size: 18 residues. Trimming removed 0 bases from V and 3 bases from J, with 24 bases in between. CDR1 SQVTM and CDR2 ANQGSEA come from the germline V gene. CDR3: CSVEDSPTGPDRSYEQYF. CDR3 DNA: TGCAGCGTTGAAGATTCCCCAACGGGCCCTGACAGGAGCTACGAGCAGTACTTC.

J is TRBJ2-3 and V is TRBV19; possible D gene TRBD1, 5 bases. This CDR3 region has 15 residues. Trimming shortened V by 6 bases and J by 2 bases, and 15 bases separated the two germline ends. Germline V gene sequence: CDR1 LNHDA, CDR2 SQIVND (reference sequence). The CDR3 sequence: CASRTTGQVTDTQYF. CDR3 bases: TGTGCCAGTAGAACTACCGGACAAGTCACAGATACGCAGTATTTT. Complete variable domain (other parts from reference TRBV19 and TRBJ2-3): DGGITQSPKYLFRKEGQNVTLSCEQNLNHDAMYWYRQDPGQGLRLIYYSQIVNDFQKGDIAEGYSVSREKKESFPLTVTSAQKNPTAFYLCASRTTGQVTDTQYFGPGTRLTVL.

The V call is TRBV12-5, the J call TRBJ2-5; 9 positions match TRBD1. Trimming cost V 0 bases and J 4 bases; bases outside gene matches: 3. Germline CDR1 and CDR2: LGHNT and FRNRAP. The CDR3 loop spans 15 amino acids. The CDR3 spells CASGLVDRGGETQYF. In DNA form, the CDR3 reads TGTGCTAGTGGTTTGGTGGACAGGGGAGGAGAGACCCAGTACTTC.

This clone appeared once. The CDR3 DNA reads TGTGCCAGCAGTGAAGGATCCGCGCCTCACACCATATATTTT. Translation: CASSEGSAPHTIYF. The chain carries TRBV6-1 and TRBJ1-3; D remains unclear. Germline-derived CDR1 and CDR2 are MNHNS and SASEGT. Trimming removed 1 base at V and 8 bases at J, with 12 bases between. CDR3 length equals 14 residues.

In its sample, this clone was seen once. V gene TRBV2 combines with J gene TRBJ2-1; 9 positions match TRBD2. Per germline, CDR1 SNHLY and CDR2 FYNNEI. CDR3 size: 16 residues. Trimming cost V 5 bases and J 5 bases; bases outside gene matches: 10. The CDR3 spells CASSRGKAGGNNEQFF. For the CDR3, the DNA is TGTGCCAGCAGTCGAGGAAAAGCGGGAGGTAACAATGAGCAGTTCTTC.

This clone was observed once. This CDR3 is CASSLFPLGGQGNGELFF. CDR3 nucleotide sequence: TGTGCCAGCAGTTTATTTCCCCTGGGGGGACAGGGAAACGGGGAGCTGTTTTTT. The chain employs TRBV27 and TRBJ2-2, with 9 bases identical to TRBD1. J lost 7 bases, V lost 1 base, and 13 bases had no gene match. Germline CDR1 is MNHEY and CDR2 is SMNVEV (reference sequence). This CDR3 comprises 18 residues.

CDR3 in amino acids: CASRWTSGGTGELFF. Here the CDR3 DNA reads TGTGCCAGCAGGTGGACTAGCGGGGGCACCGGGGAGCTGTTTTTT. This chain joins TRBV7-2 and TRBJ2-2; 13 nucleotides line up with TRBD2. Germline values: CDR1 SGHTA, CDR2 FQGNSA. The ends lost 6 bases at V and 4 bases at J; junction bases unmatched: 2. This CDR3 is built from 15 residues. Using reference TRBV7-2 and TRBJ2-2 for the parts outside the CDR3, the full variable domain is GAGVSQSPSNKVTEKGKDVELRCDPISGHTALYWYRQSLGQGLEFLIYFQGNSAPDKSGLPSDRFSAERTGGSVSTLTIQRTQQEDSAVYLCASRWTSGGTGELFFGEGSRLTVL.

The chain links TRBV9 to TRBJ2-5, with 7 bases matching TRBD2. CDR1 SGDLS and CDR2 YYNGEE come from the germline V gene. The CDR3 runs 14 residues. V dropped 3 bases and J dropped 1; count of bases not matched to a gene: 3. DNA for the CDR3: TGTGCCAGCAGCGCGGGACTACTCCAAGAGACCCAGTACTTC. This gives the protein CASSAGLLQETQYF.

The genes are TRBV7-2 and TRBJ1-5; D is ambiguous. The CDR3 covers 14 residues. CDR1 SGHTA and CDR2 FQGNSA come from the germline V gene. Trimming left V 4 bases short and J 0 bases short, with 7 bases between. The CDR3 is CASSYTHSNQPQHF. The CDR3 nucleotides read TGTGCCAGCAGCTACACCCATAGCAATCAGCCCCAGCATTTT.

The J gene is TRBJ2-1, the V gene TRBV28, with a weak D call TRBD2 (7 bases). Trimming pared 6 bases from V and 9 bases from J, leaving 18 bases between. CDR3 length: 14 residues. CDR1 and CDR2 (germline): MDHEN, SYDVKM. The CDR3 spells CASRGGGIFREQFF. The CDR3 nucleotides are TGTGCCAGCAGGGGAGGGGGGATCTTTCGTGAGCAGTTCTTC.

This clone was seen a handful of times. The CDR3 reads CASSGSSYEQYF. The CDR3, as DNA: TGCGCCAGCAGCGGGAGCTCCTACGAGCAGTACTTC. The V and J genes are TRBV5-1 and TRBJ2-7; a possible D gene is TRBD2 (5 bases). V lost 4 bases, J lost 0 bases, and 5 bases lay in between. Germline lookup yields CDR1 SGHRS and CDR2 YFSETQ. The CDR3 contains 12 residues.

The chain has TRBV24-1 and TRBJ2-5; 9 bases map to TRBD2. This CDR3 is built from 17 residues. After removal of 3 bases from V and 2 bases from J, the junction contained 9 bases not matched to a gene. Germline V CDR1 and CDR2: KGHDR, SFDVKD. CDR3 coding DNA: TGTGCCACCAGTGATCCACCCTTAGCGGGAGTACAAGAGACCCAGTACTTC. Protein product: CATSDPPLAGVQETQYF.

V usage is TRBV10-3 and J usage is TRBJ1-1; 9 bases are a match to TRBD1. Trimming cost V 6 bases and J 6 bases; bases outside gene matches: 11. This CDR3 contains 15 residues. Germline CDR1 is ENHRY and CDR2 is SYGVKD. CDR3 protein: CAIRRDRVKGAEAFF. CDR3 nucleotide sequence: TGTGCCATCAGACGGGACAGGGTGAAAGGGGCTGAAGCTTTCTTT.

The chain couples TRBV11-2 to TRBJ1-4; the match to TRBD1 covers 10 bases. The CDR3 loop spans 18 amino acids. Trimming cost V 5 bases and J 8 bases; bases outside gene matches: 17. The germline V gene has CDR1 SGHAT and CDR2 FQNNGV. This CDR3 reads CASSPTGTGVLTKEKLFF. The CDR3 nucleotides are TGTGCCAGCAGCCCCACCGGGACAGGGGTCCTGACGAAGGAAAAACTGTTTTTT.

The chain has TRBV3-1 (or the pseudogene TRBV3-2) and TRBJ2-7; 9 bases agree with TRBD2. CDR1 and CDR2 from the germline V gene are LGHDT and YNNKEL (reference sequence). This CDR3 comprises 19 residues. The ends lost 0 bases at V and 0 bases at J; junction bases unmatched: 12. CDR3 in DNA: TGTGCCAGCAGCCAAGAGAGGATTAGCGGGAGAGCAAACTCCTACGAGCAGTACTTC. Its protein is CASSQERISGRANSYEQYF.

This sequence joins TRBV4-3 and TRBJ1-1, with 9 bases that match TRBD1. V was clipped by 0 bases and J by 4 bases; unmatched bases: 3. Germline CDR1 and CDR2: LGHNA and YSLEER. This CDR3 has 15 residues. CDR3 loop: CASSQDLGQGTEAFF. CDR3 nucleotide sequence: TGCGCCAGCAGCCAAGATCTGGGACAGGGCACTGAAGCTTTCTTT.